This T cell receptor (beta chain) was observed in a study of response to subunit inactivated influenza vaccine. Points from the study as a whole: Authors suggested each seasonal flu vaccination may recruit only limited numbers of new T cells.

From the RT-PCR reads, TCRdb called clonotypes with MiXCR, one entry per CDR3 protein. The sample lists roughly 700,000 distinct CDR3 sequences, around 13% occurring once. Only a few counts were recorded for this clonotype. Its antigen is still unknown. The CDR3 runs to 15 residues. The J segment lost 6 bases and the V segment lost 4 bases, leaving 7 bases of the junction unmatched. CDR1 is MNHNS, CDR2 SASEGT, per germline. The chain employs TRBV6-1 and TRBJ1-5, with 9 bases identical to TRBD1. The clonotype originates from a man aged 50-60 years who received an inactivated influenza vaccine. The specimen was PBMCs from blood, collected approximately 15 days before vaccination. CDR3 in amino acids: CASSATGGSGQPQHF. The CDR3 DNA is TGTGCCAGCAGTGCTACAGGGGGCTCAGGTCAGCCCCAGCATTTT.